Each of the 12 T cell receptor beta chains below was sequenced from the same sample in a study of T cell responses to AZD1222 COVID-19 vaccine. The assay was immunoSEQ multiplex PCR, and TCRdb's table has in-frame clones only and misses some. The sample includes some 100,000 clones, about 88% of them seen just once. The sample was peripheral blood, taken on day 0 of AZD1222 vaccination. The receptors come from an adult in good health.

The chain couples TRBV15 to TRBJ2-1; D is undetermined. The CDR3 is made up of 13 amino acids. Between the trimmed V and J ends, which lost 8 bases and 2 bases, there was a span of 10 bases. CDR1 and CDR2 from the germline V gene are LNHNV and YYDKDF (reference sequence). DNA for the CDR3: TGTGCCACCTCCGTTGGGGCCTACAATGAGCAGTTCTTC. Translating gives CATSVGAYNEQFF.

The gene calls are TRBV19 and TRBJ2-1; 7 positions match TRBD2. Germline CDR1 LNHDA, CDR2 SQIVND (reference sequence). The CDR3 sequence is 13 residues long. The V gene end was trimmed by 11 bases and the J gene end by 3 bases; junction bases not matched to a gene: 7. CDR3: CAPRPSGYNEQFF. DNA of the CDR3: TGTGCCCCGAGGCCTAGCGGCTACAATGAGCAGTTCTTC.

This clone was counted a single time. CDR3 DNA: TGTGCCAGCAGTTTGCACGATCGAGGATTACCACTGTTCTTC. It encodes CASSLHDRGLPLFF. The chain combines TRBV27 with TRBJ2-1; D remains ambiguous. CDR3 length equals 14 residues. V lost 3 bases and J 15 bases, leaving 21 bases between the germline ends. Germline CDR1 reads MNHEY; CDR2 reads SMNVEV (reference sequence).

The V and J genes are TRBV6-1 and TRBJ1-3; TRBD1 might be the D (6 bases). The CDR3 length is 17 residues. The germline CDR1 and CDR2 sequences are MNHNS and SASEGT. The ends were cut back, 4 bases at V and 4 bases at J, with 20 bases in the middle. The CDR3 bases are TGTGCCAGCAGTGGGGGGCGGGGATCCTACGCGGGAAACACCATATATTTT. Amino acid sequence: CASSGGRGSYAGNTIYF.

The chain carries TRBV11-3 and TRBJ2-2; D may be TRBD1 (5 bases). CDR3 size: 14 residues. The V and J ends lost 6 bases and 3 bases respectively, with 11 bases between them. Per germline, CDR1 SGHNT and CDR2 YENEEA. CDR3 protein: CASRSQGHTGELFF. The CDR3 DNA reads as TGTGCCAGCAGATCGCAGGGTCACACCGGGGAGCTGTTTTTT.

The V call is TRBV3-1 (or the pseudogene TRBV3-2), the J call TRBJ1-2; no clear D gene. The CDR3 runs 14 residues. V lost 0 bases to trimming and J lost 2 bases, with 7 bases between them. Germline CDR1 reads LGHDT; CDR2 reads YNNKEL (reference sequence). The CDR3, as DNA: TGTGCCAGCAGCCAAGATTCCAGGAACTATGGCTACACCTTC. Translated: CASSQDSRNYGYTF.

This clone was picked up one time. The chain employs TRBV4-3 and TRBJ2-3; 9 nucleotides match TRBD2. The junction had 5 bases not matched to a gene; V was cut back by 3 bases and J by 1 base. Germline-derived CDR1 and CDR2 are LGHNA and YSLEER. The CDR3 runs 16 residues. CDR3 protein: CASSHIAGEGTDTQYF. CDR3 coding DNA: TGCGCCAGCAGCCATATAGCGGGAGAGGGCACAGATACGCAGTATTTT.

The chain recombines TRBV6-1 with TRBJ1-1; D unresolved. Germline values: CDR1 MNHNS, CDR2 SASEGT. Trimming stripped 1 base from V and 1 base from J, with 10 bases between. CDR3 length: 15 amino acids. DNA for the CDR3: TGTGCCAGCAGTGAAGGGGTCAGATGGAACACTGAAGCTTTCTTT. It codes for CASSEGVRWNTEAFF.

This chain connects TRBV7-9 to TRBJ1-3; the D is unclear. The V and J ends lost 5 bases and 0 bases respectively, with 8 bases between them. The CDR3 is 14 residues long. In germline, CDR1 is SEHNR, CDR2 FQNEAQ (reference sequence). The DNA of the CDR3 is TGTGCCAGCAGCCTACAAAGCTCTGGAAACACCATATATTTT. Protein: CASSLQSSGNTIYF.

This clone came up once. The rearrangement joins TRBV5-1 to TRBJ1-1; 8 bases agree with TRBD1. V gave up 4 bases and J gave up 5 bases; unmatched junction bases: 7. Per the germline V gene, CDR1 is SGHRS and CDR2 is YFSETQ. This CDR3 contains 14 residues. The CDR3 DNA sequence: TGCGCCAGCAGCCTAGGACAGGGAGTGACTGAAGCTTTCTTT. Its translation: CASSLGQGVTEAFF.

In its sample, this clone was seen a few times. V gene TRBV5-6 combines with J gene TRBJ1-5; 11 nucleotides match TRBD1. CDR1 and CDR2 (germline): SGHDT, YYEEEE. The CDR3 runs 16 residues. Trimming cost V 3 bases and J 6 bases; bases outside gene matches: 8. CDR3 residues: CASSSADRGLIQPQHF. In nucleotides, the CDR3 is TGTGCCAGCAGCTCCGCGGACAGGGGGCTTATTCAGCCCCAGCATTTT.

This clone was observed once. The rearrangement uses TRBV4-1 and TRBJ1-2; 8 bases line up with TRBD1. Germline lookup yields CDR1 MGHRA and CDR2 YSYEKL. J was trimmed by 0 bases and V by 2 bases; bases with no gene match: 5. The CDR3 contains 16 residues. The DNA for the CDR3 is TGCGCCAGCAGCCAAAGTGTGACAGGGGCTAACTATGGCTACACCTTC. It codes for CASSQSVTGANYGYTF.